These 15 T cell receptor beta chains share one sample of origin, sequenced in a study of control samples from healthy donors and cancer patients. The method was immunoSEQ multiplex PCR; TCRdb's version includes in-frame clones alone and lacks a portion of them. The sample includes around 68,000 clones, around 84% of them seen just once. The material sequenced was blood. These TCRs come from a man aged 50 or older in good health.

The J gene is TRBJ1-4, the V gene TRBV19, with 10 bases matching TRBD1. The CDR3 runs 13 residues. The V gene's germline CDR1 is LNHDA and CDR2 SQIVND (reference sequence). V shed 10 bases and J 7 bases; nucleotides not matched to a gene: 6. The CDR3 sequence is CATKDRGAEKLFF. The CDR3 DNA is TGTGCCACCAAGGACAGGGGGGCTGAAAAACTGTTTTTT.

The J gene is TRBJ2-7, the V gene TRBV24-1, with D perhaps TRBD2 (6 bases). The CDR3 length is 18 residues. CDR1 and CDR2 (germline): KGHDR, SFDVKD. Trimming cost V 0 bases and J 6 bases, with 23 bases left between them. CDR3 amino acids: CATSDLPTGRSQGCEQYF. CDR3 DNA: TGTGCCACCAGTGATTTGCCCACCGGGAGATCCCAAGGGTGCGAGCAGTACTTC.

V gene TRBV7-2 combines with J gene TRBJ1-1; D not certain. The V gene lost 1 base and the J gene lost 4 bases, with 13 bases spanning the gap. The germline V gene has CDR1 SGHTA and CDR2 FQGNSA. The CDR3 contains 15 residues. CDR3: CASSLDWRISTEAFF. In DNA, the CDR3 is TGTGCCAGCAGCTTAGATTGGCGGATAAGCACTGAAGCTTTCTTT.

The rearrangement uses TRBV11-3 and TRBJ2-2, with D possibly TRBD1 on 5 matching bases. The CDR3 is made up of 15 amino acids. Per germline, CDR1 SGHNT and CDR2 YENEEA. V was shortened by 2 bases and J by 1 base, with 8 bases between the two germline ends. For the CDR3, the DNA is TGTGCCAGCAGCTTATTAGGGGAGAACACCGGGGAGCTGTTTTTT. This codes for CASSLLGENTGELFF.

This rearrangement joins TRBV24-1 to TRBJ1-2; TRBD1 might be the D (5 bases). V lost 9 bases and J 2 bases, leaving 12 bases between the germline ends. CDR3 length: 13 residues. Germline lookup yields CDR1 KGHDR and CDR2 SFDVKD. This CDR3 reads CATRGAGNYGYTF. Written as DNA, the CDR3 is TGTGCCACCCGAGGGGCAGGGAACTATGGCTACACCTTC.

This clone has just one count. The rearrangement links TRBV2 to TRBJ1-4, with unresolved D. The germline V gene encodes CDR1 SNHLY and CDR2 FYNNEI. V was pared by 2 bases and J by 8 bases, with 9 bases between. The CDR3 length is 13 residues. The DNA of the CDR3 is TGTGCCAGCAGTGAAACCAGTGGGGAAAAACTGTTTTTT. This translates into CASSETSGEKLFF.

The rearrangement joins TRBV25-1 to TRBJ1-5; no definite D call. The germline V and J ends were trimmed by 3 bases and 4 bases, with 10 bases remaining between them. The germline CDR1 and CDR2 sequences are MGHDK and SYGVNS. The CDR3 is 14 residues long. The CDR3 bases are TGTGCCAGCAGTGAGGTAAACGATAATCAGCCCCAGCATTTT. Protein: CASSEVNDNQPQHF.

The chain carries TRBV5-1 and TRBJ2-5, with D perhaps given as TRBD1 or TRBD2 (5 bases each). The V end was cut by 4 bases, the J end by 5 bases, with 6 bases between. CDR1 SGHRS and CDR2 YFSETQ come from the germline V gene. The CDR3 spans 11 residues. The CDR3 nucleotides are TGCGCCAGCAGCGGGACGGAGACCCAGTACTTC. Protein product: CASSGTETQYF.

The V call is TRBV5-5, the J call TRBJ2-5; TRBD1 is a possible D gene (5 bases). This CDR3 contains 16 residues. V was trimmed by 1 base and J by 2 bases, leaving 15 bases between them. Germline CDR1 and CDR2: SGHKS and YYEKEE (reference sequence). The CDR3 here is CASSLNSQGGQETQYF. CDR3 sequence (DNA): TGTGCCAGCAGCTTGAACAGCCAGGGTGGACAAGAGACCCAGTACTTC.

The J gene is TRBJ2-1, the V gene TRBV5-4; 7 bases agree with TRBD1. V trimming: 5 bases; J trimming: 6 bases; junction bases outside the gene matches: 5. There are 13 residues in the CDR3. Germline V lookup: CDR1 SGHNT, CDR2 YYREEE (reference sequence). The CDR3 nucleotides are TGTGCCAGCAGGATCGACAGGGCCAATGAGCAGTTCTTC. As protein: CASRIDRANEQFF.

The V and J genes are TRBV10-3 and TRBJ1-2; a weak D match, TRBD1 (5 bases). Germline V gene sequence: CDR1 ENHRY, CDR2 SYGVKD. V lost 4 bases and J 1 base, leaving 10 bases between the germline ends. This CDR3 is built from 14 residues. CDR3 nucleotide sequence: TGTGCCATCAGTGGAGACAGCGATAACTATGGCTACACCTTC. Protein: CAISGDSDNYGYTF.

This chain connects TRBV6-5 to TRBJ2-3; 7 bases align to TRBD1. Unmatched junction bases numbered 4, after V lost 8 bases and J lost 5 bases. This CDR3 is built from 12 residues. Germline V gives CDR1 MNHEY, CDR2 SVGAGI. This chain's CDR3 is CASGRDRDTQYF. The CDR3 bases are TGTGCCAGCGGCCGGGACAGAGATACGCAGTATTTT.

V usage is TRBV6-2 or TRBV6-3 and J usage is TRBJ2-3; the match to TRBD2 covers 8 bases. The V gene end was trimmed by 5 bases and the J gene end by 0 bases; junction bases not matched to a gene: 7. The length of the CDR3 is 16 residues. In germline, CDR1 is MNHEY, CDR2 SVGEGT. CDR3 nucleotides: TGTGCCAGCAGTAAGAGACTAGCGACTAGCACAGATACGCAGTATTTT. This sequence encodes CASSKRLATSTDTQYF.

This chain joins TRBV5-1 and TRBJ1-4, with a possible D match to TRBD1 (5 bases). Trimming cost V 4 bases and J 3 bases, with 10 bases left between them. The CDR3 sequence is 14 residues long. Germline V gene data show CDR1 as SGHRS and CDR2 as YFSETQ. In DNA, the CDR3 is TGCGCCAGCAGCCTGGACACCTCTAATGAAAAACTGTTTTTT. It specifies CASSLDTSNEKLFF.

The rearrangement links TRBV7-8 to TRBJ2-2, with D maybe TRBD2 (6 bases). Germline-derived CDR1 and CDR2 are SGHVS and FQNEAQ. Trimming stripped 5 bases from V and 4 bases from J, with 14 bases between. The CDR3 is 15 residues long. The CDR3 DNA reads TGTGCCAGCAGCCGAGGAGGGCCCAGCACCGGGGAGCTGTTTTTT. It translates to CASSRGGPSTGELFF.